A single sample gave rise to the 16 T cell receptor beta chains below, sequenced in a study of lung T cells in sarcoidosis with Löfgren's syndrome. TCRdb re-analysed the reads in MiXCR, keeping a single row per CDR3 protein. The sample shows tens of thousands of distinct CDR3 sequences, 21% of them seen only once. The specimen sequenced was CD4+ T cells from PBMCs. Source of these receptors: a human donor with sarcoidosis (Löfgren's syndrome or another form), or a control subject (not recorded which).

This clonotype was picked up many times. The chain carries TRBV20-1 and TRBJ2-7, with D possibly being TRBD1 (6 bases). CDR1 and CDR2 from the germline V gene are DFQATT and SNEGSKA (reference sequence). V lost 3 bases, J lost 5 bases, and 20 bases lay in between. The CDR3 is 15 amino acids. The CDR3 DNA reads TGCAGTGCTAGTGGGGGCTGGCTGGGGAAGAACGAGCAGTACTTC. Protein: CSASGGWLGKNEQYF.

As regards this clonotype: A much larger clonotype is one base distant, so this may be a read error. CDR3 sequence: CSAPLAGLTHNEQFF. The CDR3 bases are TGCAGTGCTCCCCTAGCGGGACTCACCCACAATGAGCAGTTCTTC. The gene calls are TRBV20-1 and TRBJ2-1; 9 positions match TRBD2. Germline CDR1 and CDR2: DFQATT and SNEGSKA (reference sequence). Unmatched junction bases numbered 10, after V lost 5 bases and J lost 5 bases. The CDR3 totals 15 residues.

This clonotype came up many times. V usage is TRBV6-8 and J usage is TRBJ2-4; D call uncertain. Germline CDR1 is MNHGY and CDR2 is SAAAGT. The CDR3 runs 16 residues. V lost 0 bases and J 0 bases, leaving 9 bases between the germline ends. Written as DNA, the CDR3 is TGTGCCAGCAGTTACTCGAACCATCTAGCCAAAAACATTCAGTACTTC. Encoded protein: CASSYSNHLAKNIQYF.

This clonotype was detected ten times or more. The chain carries TRBV28 and TRBJ1-1; D is ambiguous. V lost 6 bases to trimming and J lost 0 bases, with 11 bases between them. Per the germline V gene, CDR1 is MDHEN and CDR2 is SYDVKM. The CDR3 is 14 amino acids. CDR3 amino acids: CASRLQVLNTEAFF. For the CDR3, the DNA is TGTGCCAGCAGACTTCAGGTTTTGAACACTGAAGCTTTCTTT.

This clonotype turned up a few times. The V gene is TRBV6-1, the J gene TRBJ2-2, with 8 positions matching TRBD2. V was clipped by 6 bases and J by 1 base; unmatched bases: 4. Germline values: CDR1 MNHNS, CDR2 SASEGT. The CDR3 is 15 amino acids. The CDR3 bases are TGTGCCAGCAGATCGGGAGGGATGAACACCGGGGAGCTGTTTTTT. Its translation: CASRSGGMNTGELFF.

This clonotype was seen ten or more times. The chain employs TRBV6-1 and TRBJ1-4; D gene uncertain. CDR1 and CDR2 from the germline V gene are MNHNS and SASEGT. This CDR3 is built from 15 residues. V lost 5 bases, J lost 8 bases, and 18 bases lay in between. The CDR3 sequence is CASSNGLTDVEKLFF. The CDR3 coding sequence is TGTGCCAGCAGTAACGGACTGACTGATGTCGAAAAACTGTTTTTT.

This clonotype occurred many times. The gene calls are TRBV20-1 and TRBJ2-1; the match to TRBD1 covers 7 bases. Unmatched junction bases numbered 6, after V lost 1 base and J lost 3 bases. Per the germline V gene, CDR1 is DFQATT and CDR2 is SNEGSKA (reference sequence). The CDR3 has 15 amino acids. CDR3 loop: CSARARTGDYNEQFF. CDR3 in DNA: TGCAGTGCTAGAGCTCGGACAGGCGACTACAATGAGCAGTTCTTC.

This chain joins TRBV7-9 and TRBJ2-7; tentatively, D is TRBD1 (6 bases). The CDR3 contains 13 residues. With 5 bases removed from V and 2 bases from J, the gap between germline ends came to 10 bases. Germline CDR1 reads SEHNR; CDR2 reads FQNEAQ (reference sequence). CDR3 sequence (DNA): TGTGCCAGCAGCCCGAACAGGGCCTACGAGCAGTACTTC. The encoded protein is CASSPNRAYEQYF.

This clonotype was counted many times. The rearrangement joins TRBV7-9 to TRBJ2-4; D remains unclear. The J call could be wrong; TRBJ2-7 is a better fit for the DNA end. CDR3 length equals 12 residues. CDR1 is SEHNR and CDR2 is FQNEAQ in the germline V gene (reference sequence). Here the CDR3 reads CASSLAASEQYF. CDR3 nucleotides: TGTGCCAGCAGCTTAGCGGCTAGCGAGCAGTACTTC.

The chain employs TRBV29-1 and TRBJ2-3, with no clear D. Germline CDR1 reads SQVTM; CDR2 reads ANQGSEA. The CDR3 is 12 residues long. V lost 8 bases and J lost 2, with 11 bases in between. CDR3: CSIHENTDTQYF. The CDR3 bases are TGCAGCATTCACGAAAACACAGATACGCAGTATTTT.

This clonotype was recorded a few times. This sequence joins TRBV29-1 and TRBJ2-1; D not certain. Trimming pared 1 base from V and 4 bases from J, leaving 8 bases between. CDR1 SQVTM and CDR2 ANQGSEA come from the germline V gene. CDR3 size: 13 residues. CDR3: CSVEAGNYNEQFF. The CDR3 nucleotides are TGCAGCGTTGAAGCCGGCAATTACAATGAGCAGTTCTTC.

The chain employs TRBV5-5 and TRBJ1-6; D perhaps matches TRBD1 (6 bases). This CDR3 is built from 14 residues. Germline CDR1 is SGHKS and CDR2 is YYEKEE (reference sequence). V dropped 4 bases and J dropped 7 bases, with 12 bases sitting between them. This CDR3 reads CASSLGQTNSPLHF. CDR3 nucleotide sequence: TGTGCCAGCAGCCTTGGACAGACGAATTCACCCCTCCACTTT.

For this clonotype: A read error may be the cause here, since a much bigger clone is one base away. The chain carries TRBV12-3 or TRBV12-4 and TRBJ1-5; a weak D match, TRBD1 (6 bases). This CDR3 region has 16 residues. The V end was cut by 6 bases, the J end by 0 bases, with 15 bases between. The CDR3 coding sequence is TGTGCCAGCAGCCGGGGCAGGGGACTTAGCAATCAGCCCCAGCATTTT. Translation: CASSRGRGLSNQPQHF.

This chain connects TRBV5-1 to TRBJ2-3; TRBD2 agrees at 10 bases. The ends lost 0 bases at V and 5 bases at J; junction bases unmatched: 0. CDR3 length: 14 residues. The germline V gene has CDR1 SGHRS and CDR2 YFSETQ. The DNA of the CDR3 is TGCGCCAGCAGCTTGGGGACTAGCGGAGATACGCAGTATTTT. Translating it yields CASSLGTSGDTQYF.

There are many counts of this clonotype. The chain joins TRBV28 to TRBJ2-3; TRBD1 or TRBD2 may be the D gene (6 bases each). The germline CDR1 and CDR2 sequences are MDHEN and SYDVKM. CDR3 length equals 15 residues. V was pared by 4 bases and J by 1 base, with 12 bases between. This CDR3 is CASSSGGPRTDTQYF. CDR3 DNA sequence: TGTGCCAGCAGTTCCGGGGGCCCTCGCACAGATACGCAGTATTTT.

V is TRBV19 and J is TRBJ2-3; TRBD1 aligns across 8 bases. The CDR3 runs 16 residues. CDR1 and CDR2 from the germline V gene are LNHDA and SQIVND (reference sequence). Trimming cost V 6 bases and J 1 base; bases outside gene matches: 9. The chain's CDR3 is CASRTTGAMGTDTQYF. CDR3 bases: TGTGCCAGTAGAACGACAGGGGCGATGGGCACAGATACGCAGTATTTT.